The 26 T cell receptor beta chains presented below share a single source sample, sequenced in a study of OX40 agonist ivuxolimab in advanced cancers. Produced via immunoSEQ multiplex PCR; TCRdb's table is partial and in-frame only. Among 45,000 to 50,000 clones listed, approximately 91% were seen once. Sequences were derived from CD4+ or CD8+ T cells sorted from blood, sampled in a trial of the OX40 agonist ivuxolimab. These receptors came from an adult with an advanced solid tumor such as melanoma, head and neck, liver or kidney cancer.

The CDR3 protein is CASSEAVSSYNSPLHF. CDR3 DNA: TGTGCCAGCAGTGAAGCGGTGAGCTCCTATAATTCACCCCTCCACTTT. The rearrangement joins TRBV2 to TRBJ1-6; no clear D gene. The CDR3 contains 16 residues. CDR1 and CDR2 from the germline V gene are SNHLY and FYNNEI. V shed 0 bases and J shed 0 bases, with 6 bases lying between them.

The CDR3 DNA is TGTGCCAGCAGTTACTTGCGGAAGAGCTCCTACAATGAGCAGTTCTTC. Protein: CASSYLRKSSYNEQFF. The rearrangement uses TRBV6-6 and TRBJ2-1; the D is unclear. Germline V CDR1 and CDR2: MNHNY, SVGAGI (reference sequence). V lost 1 base and J 0 bases, leaving 10 bases between the germline ends. The CDR3 length is 16 residues.

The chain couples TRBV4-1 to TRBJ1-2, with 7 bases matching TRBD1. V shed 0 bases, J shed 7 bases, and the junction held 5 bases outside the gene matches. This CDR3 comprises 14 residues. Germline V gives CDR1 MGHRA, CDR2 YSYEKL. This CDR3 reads CASSQENRGSGYTF. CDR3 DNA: TGCGCCAGCAGCCAAGAAAACAGGGGAAGTGGCTACACCTTC.

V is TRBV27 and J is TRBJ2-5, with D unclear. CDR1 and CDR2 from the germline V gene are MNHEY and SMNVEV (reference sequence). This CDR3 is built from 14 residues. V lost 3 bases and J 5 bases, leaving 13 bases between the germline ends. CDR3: CASSFGPNGETQYF. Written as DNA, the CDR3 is TGTGCCAGCAGTTTCGGACCTAACGGGGAGACCCAGTACTTC.

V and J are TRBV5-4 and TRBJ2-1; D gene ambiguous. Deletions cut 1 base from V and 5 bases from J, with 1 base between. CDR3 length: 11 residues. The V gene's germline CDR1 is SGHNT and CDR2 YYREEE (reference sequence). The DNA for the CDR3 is TGTGCCAGCAGCTTGAACAATGAGCAGTTCTTC. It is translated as CASSLNNEQFF.

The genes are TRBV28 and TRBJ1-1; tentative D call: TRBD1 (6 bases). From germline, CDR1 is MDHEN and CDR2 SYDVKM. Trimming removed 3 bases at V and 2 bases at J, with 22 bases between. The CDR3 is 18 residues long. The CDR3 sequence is CASSFISPTEGVNTEAFF. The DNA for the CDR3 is TGTGCCAGCAGTTTTATTAGTCCGACTGAGGGGGTAAACACTGAAGCTTTCTTT.

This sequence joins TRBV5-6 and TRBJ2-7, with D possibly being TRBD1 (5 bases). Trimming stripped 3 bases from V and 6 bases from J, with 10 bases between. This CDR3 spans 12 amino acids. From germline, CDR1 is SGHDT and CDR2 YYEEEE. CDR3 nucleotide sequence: TGTGCCAGCAGCTCAGGGTATGCCGAGCAGTACTTC. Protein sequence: CASSSGYAEQYF.

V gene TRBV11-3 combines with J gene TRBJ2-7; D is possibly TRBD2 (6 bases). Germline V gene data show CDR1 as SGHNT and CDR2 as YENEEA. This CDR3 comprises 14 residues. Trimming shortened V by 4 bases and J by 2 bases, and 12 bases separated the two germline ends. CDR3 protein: CASSSGTAPYEQYF. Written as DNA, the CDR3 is TGTGCCAGCAGCTCCGGGACTGCCCCCTACGAGCAGTACTTC.

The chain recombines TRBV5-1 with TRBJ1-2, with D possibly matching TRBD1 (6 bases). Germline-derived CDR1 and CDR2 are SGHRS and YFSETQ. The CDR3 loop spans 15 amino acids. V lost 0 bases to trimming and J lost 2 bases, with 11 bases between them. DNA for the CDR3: TGCGCCAGCAGCTTGGAAGGCAGGGGCAACTATGGCTACACCTTC. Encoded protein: CASSLEGRGNYGYTF.

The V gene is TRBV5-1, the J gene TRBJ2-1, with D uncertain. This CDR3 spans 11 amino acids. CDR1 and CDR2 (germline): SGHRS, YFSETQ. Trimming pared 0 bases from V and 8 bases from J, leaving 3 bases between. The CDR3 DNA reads TGCGCCAGCAGCTTGGCTGATGAGCAGTTCTTC. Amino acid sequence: CASSLADEQFF.

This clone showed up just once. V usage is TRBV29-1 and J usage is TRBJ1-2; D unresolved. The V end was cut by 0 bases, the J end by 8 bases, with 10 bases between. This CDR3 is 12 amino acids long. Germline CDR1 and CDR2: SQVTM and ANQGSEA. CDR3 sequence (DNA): TGCAGCGTTGAAGATCTAGGGAGCGGCTACACCTTC. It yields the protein CSVEDLGSGYTF.

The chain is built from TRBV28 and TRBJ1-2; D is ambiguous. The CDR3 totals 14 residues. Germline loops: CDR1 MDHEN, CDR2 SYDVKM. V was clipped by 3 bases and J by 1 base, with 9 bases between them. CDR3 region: CASSFGEINYGYTF. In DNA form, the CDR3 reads TGTGCCAGCAGTTTCGGAGAAATTAACTATGGCTACACCTTC.

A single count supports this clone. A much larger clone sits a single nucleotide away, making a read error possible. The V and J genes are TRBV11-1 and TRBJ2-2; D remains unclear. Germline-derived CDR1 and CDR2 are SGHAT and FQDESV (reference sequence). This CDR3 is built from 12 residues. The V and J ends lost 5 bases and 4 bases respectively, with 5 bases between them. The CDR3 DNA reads TGTGCCAGCAGCAGGACCACCGGGGAGCTGTTTTTT. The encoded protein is CASSRTTGELFF.

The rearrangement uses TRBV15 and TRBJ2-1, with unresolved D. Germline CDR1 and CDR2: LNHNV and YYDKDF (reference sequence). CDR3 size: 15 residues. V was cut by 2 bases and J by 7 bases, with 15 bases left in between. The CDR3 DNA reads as TGTGCCACCAGCAGACCTACAGAGGTTTGGAATGAGCAGTTCTTC. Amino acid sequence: CATSRPTEVWNEQFF.

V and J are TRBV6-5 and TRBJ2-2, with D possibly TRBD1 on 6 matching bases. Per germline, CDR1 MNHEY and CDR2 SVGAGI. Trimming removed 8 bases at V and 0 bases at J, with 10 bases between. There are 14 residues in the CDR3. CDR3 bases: TGTGCCAGCCAGGGGCAGACGAACACCGGGGAGCTGTTTTTT. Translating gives CASQGQTNTGELFF.

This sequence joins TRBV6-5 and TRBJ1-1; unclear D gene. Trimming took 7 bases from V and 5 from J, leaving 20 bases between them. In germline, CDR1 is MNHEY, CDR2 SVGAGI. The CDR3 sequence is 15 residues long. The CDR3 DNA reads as TGTGCCAGCAAGAGAGAGTTTGGTATAGATACTGAAGCTTTCTTT. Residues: CASKREFGIDTEAFF.

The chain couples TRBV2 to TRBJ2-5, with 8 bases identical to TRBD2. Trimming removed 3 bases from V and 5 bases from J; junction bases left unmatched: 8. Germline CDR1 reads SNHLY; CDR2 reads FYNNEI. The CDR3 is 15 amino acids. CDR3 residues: CASSDTPGGRETQYF. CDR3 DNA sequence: TGTGCCAGCAGTGATACCCCGGGGGGGCGGGAGACCCAGTACTTC.

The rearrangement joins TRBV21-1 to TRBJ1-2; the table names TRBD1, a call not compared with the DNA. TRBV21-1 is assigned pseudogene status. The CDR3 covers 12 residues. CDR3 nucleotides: TGTGCCAGGGGACAGGGGAGTGATGGCTACACCTTC. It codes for CARGQGSDGYTF.

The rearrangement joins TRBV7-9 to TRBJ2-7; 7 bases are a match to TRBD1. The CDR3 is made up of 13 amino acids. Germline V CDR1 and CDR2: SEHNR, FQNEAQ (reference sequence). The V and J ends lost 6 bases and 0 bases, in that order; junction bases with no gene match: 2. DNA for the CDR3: TGTGCCAGCAGGAGACAGGGCTCCTACGAGCAGTACTTC. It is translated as CASRRQGSYEQYF.

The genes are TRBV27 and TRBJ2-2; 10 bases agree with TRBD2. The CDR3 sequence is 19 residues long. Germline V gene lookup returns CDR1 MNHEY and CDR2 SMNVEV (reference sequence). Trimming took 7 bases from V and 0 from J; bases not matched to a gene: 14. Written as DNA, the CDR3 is TGTGCCAGCACCTCAAACACTTTAGGACTAGCGGCGAACACCGGGGAGCTGTTTTTT. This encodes CASTSNTLGLAANTGELFF.

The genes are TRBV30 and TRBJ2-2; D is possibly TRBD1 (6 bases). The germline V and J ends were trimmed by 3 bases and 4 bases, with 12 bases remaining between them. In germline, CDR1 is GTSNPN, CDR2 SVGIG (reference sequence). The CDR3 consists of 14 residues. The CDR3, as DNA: TGTGCCTGGAGGTCGCAGGGGAGCACCGGGGAGCTGTTTTTT. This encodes CAWRSQGSTGELFF.

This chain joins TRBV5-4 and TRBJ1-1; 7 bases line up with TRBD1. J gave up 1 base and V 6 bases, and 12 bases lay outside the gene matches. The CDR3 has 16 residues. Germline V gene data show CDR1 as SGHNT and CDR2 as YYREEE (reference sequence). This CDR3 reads CASTKDRKDRNTEAFF. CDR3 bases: TGTGCCAGCACGAAGGACAGGAAGGATAGGAACACTGAAGCTTTCTTT.

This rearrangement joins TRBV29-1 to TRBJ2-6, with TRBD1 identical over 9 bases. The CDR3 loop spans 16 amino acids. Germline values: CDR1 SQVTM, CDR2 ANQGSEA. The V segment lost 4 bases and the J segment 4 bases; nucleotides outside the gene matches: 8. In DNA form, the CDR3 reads TGCAGCGTTGTGGGGGGACAGGGCGCCGGGGCCAACGTCCTGACTTTC. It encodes CSVVGGQGAGANVLTF.

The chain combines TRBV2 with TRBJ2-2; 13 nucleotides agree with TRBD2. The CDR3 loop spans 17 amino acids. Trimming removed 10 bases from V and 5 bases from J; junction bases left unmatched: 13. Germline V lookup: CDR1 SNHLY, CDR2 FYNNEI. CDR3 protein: CATLRLAGGGGTGELFF. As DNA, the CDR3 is TGTGCCACCCTGAGACTAGCGGGGGGAGGTGGAACCGGGGAGCTGTTTTTT.

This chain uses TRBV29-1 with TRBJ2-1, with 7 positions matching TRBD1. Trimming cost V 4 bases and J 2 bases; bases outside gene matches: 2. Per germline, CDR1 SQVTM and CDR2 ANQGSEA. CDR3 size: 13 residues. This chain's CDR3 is CSVGQGAYNEQFF. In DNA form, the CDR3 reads TGCAGCGTTGGGCAGGGGGCCTACAATGAGCAGTTCTTC.

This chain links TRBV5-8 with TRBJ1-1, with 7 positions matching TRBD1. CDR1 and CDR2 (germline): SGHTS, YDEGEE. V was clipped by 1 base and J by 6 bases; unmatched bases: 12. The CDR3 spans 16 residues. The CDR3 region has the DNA TGTGCCAGCAGCTTGCCCTCTATTACAGGGGTCGCTGAAGCTTTCTTT. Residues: CASSLPSITGVAEAFF.